This passage covers 25 T cell receptor beta chains from one sample sequenced in a study of vaccination effects on CD4 cells after COVID-19. Clones were sequenced by immunoSEQ multiplex PCR, and TCRdb holds only the in-frame ones, with some missing. This table has about 45,000 clones, around 75% appearing once. Their antigens are not known. ViraFEST used viral peptide pools to expand antigen-specific CD4+ T cells before sequencing. Investigators separated out CD4+ T cells once about eleven days of culture had passed. Convalescent patients had PCR-confirmed SARS-CoV-2 infection between March and December 2020. Sequencing was performed on CD4+ T cells from PBMCs cultured with a peptide pool, taken before COVID-19 vaccination. The receptors were sampled from a human donor who had a prior SARS-CoV-2 infection.

The J gene is TRBJ2-1, the V gene TRBV5-6; 9 bases are shared with TRBD2. Germline assignment: CDR1 SGHDT and CDR2 YYEEEE. The V gene end was trimmed by 0 bases and the J gene end by 3 bases; junction bases not matched to a gene: 1. The CDR3 covers 15 residues. CDR3 sequence reads: CASSLERGVYNEQFF. For the CDR3, the DNA is TGTGCCAGCAGCTTGGAGCGGGGGGTCTACAATGAGCAGTTCTTC.

The CDR3 loop is CASSLEQGGSPLHF. The DNA for the CDR3 is TGTGCCAGCAGCTTGGAGCAGGGGGGGTCACCCCTCCACTTT. The chain links TRBV5-4 to TRBJ1-6; the match to TRBD1 covers 7 bases. Germline V CDR1 and CDR2: SGHNT, YYREEE (reference sequence). The CDR3 loop spans 14 amino acids. J lost 10 bases, V lost 0 bases, and 4 bases had no gene match.

The chain links TRBV5-1 to TRBJ2-1; the D gene could be TRBD1 or TRBD2 (5 bases each). The CDR3 is 12 amino acids. V was trimmed by 0 bases and J by 10 bases, leaving 8 bases between them. In germline, CDR1 is SGHRS, CDR2 YFSETQ. The CDR3 reads CASSLVGVEQFF. Here the CDR3 DNA reads TGCGCCAGCAGCTTGGTGGGGGTAGAGCAGTTCTTC.

V and J are TRBV27 and TRBJ1-2, with no clear D. The CDR3 totals 14 residues. The V gene's germline CDR1 is MNHEY and CDR2 SMNVEV (reference sequence). Trimming took off 6 bases at V and 4 bases at J, with 15 bases between the two ends. The CDR3 DNA reads TGTGCCAGCAGCTCCGGGTCGGGTGGCTATGGCTACACCTTC. It yields the protein CASSSGSGGYGYTF.

The chain couples TRBV2 to TRBJ2-3, with 8 bases aligning to TRBD2. With V trimmed by 7 bases and J by 6 bases, 24 bases remained unmatched. The length of the CDR3 is 19 residues. CDR1 and CDR2 from the germline V gene are SNHLY and FYNNEI. CDR3 sequence: CASTKAPWGTSGRLDTQYF. CDR3 in DNA: TGTGCCAGCACCAAAGCACCCTGGGGAACTAGCGGACGTTTGGATACGCAGTATTTT.

This chain links TRBV27 with TRBJ2-7, with D maybe TRBD1 (5 bases). Trimming removed 6 bases at V and 0 bases at J, with 15 bases between. The CDR3 runs to 15 residues. Germline-derived CDR1 and CDR2 are MNHEY and SMNVEV (reference sequence). The CDR3: CASSNQGYFSYEQYF. The DNA of the CDR3 is TGTGCCAGCAGCAATCAGGGCTATTTCTCCTACGAGCAGTACTTC.

V and J are TRBV2 and TRBJ1-2; 7 bases line up with TRBD1. The CDR3 is made up of 14 amino acids. CDR1 and CDR2 (germline): SNHLY, FYNNEI. The V segment lost 4 bases and the J segment 2 bases; nucleotides outside the gene matches: 4. This CDR3 is CASSGLTGNYGYTF. As DNA, the CDR3 is TGTGCCAGCAGTGGCCTGACAGGGAACTATGGCTACACCTTC.

This clone was seen only once. The genes are TRBV6-5 and TRBJ2-7, with D maybe TRBD2 (5 bases). This CDR3 is 12 amino acids long. V gave up 4 bases and J gave up 7 bases, with 11 bases separating them. Germline-derived CDR1 and CDR2 are MNHEY and SVGAGI. The CDR3 DNA sequence: TGTGCCAGCAGTTTACGTGAGGGAGAGCAGTACTTC. It specifies CASSLREGEQYF.

This chain joins TRBV7-2 and TRBJ1-4, with unresolved D. The CDR3 has 14 residues. Looked up from germline, CDR1 is SGHTA and CDR2 is FQGNSA. With 2 bases removed from V and 0 bases from J, the gap between germline ends came to 4 bases. This chain's CDR3 is CASSLRATNEKLFF. CDR3 coding DNA: TGTGCCAGCAGCTTACGTGCAACTAATGAAAAACTGTTTTTT.

The chain links TRBV18 to TRBJ2-7; 10 bases map to TRBD1. This CDR3 region has 16 residues. CDR1 is KGHSH, CDR2 LQKENI, per germline. After removal of 0 bases from V and 4 bases from J, the junction contained 6 bases not matched to a gene. CDR3 protein: CASSPPETGGDYEQYF. The DNA of the CDR3 is TGTGCCAGCTCACCACCGGAGACAGGGGGCGATTACGAGCAGTACTTC.

The J gene is TRBJ2-3, the V gene TRBV10-2; a possible D gene is TRBD2 (5 bases). The length of the CDR3 is 12 residues. V was pared by 7 bases and J by 4 bases, with 9 bases between. Germline V gene sequence: CDR1 WSHSY, CDR2 SAAADI. CDR3 nucleotide sequence: TGCGCCAGCAAGGAGGTCCCAGATACGCAGTATTTT. Protein product: CASKEVPDTQYF.

The sample holds a few counts of this clone. The rearrangement links TRBV9 to TRBJ2-2; D unclear. Germline V gives CDR1 SGDLS, CDR2 YYNGEE. V was shortened by 0 bases and J by 4 bases, with 13 bases between the two germline ends. CDR3 length equals 16 residues. The CDR3 spells CASSVAFAEFTGELFF. CDR3 DNA sequence: TGTGCCAGCAGCGTAGCTTTCGCAGAATTCACCGGGGAGCTGTTTTTT.

The V and J genes are TRBV30 and TRBJ1-1, with a tentative D call TRBD1 (6 bases). The CDR3 covers 14 residues. V was cut by 0 bases and J by 4 bases, with 12 bases left in between. In germline, CDR1 is GTSNPN, CDR2 SVGIG (reference sequence). The CDR3 spells CAWSVWGATTEAFF. The CDR3 DNA reads TGTGCCTGGAGTGTATGGGGGGCGACCACTGAAGCTTTCTTT.

This clone was observed a few times. The CDR3 sequence is CASSLLTSSVNEQFF. In nucleotides, the CDR3 is TGTGCCAGCAGCTTGTTGACTAGCTCCGTCAATGAGCAGTTCTTC. The chain links TRBV5-5 to TRBJ2-1, with 7 nucleotides matching TRBD2. Germline V CDR1 and CDR2: SGHKS, YYEKEE (reference sequence). The CDR3 spans 15 residues. J was trimmed by 6 bases and V by 1 base; bases with no gene match: 7.

This chain uses TRBV7-9 with TRBJ1-6, with D perhaps matching TRBD1 (6 bases). The V and J ends lost 1 base and 7 bases respectively, with 11 bases between them. Germline CDR1 and CDR2: SEHNR and FQNEAQ (reference sequence). The CDR3 loop spans 15 amino acids. The CDR3 sequence: CASSLGGTRNSPLHF. The CDR3 DNA reads TGTGCCAGCAGCTTAGGTGGGACAAGGAATTCACCCCTCCACTTT.

This clone appeared a few times. The chain uses TRBV5-1 and TRBJ1-2; D unclear. CDR3 length equals 15 residues. Trimming stripped 8 bases from V and 8 bases from J, with 25 bases between. The germline CDR1 and CDR2 sequences are SGHRS and YFSETQ. In DNA, the CDR3 is TGCGCCAGTAGAAATTACCGGGTGACCTCGGGGGGCTACACCTTC. Translating it yields CASRNYRVTSGGYTF.

The chain couples TRBV5-1 to TRBJ2-2; possible D gene TRBD2, 6 bases. The CDR3 spans 16 residues. Germline assignment: CDR1 SGHRS and CDR2 YFSETQ. The V gene lost 1 base and the J gene lost 2 bases, with 12 bases spanning the gap. The CDR3 sequence is CASSLSLARNTGELFF. CDR3 nucleotides: TGCGCCAGCAGCTTGTCCCTAGCGAGAAACACCGGGGAGCTGTTTTTT.

This clone has only a few counts. This chain joins TRBV15 and TRBJ2-7; D may be TRBD1 (7 bases). Germline-derived CDR1 and CDR2 are LNHNV and YYDKDF (reference sequence). CDR3 length: 16 residues. V was cut by 1 base and J by 0 bases, with 13 bases left in between. The CDR3 loop is CATSRGGGDSSYEQYF. CDR3 bases: TGTGCCACCAGCAGAGGTGGAGGGGACAGCTCCTACGAGCAGTACTTC. Using reference TRBV15 and TRBJ2-7 for the parts outside the CDR3, the full variable domain is DAMVIQNPRYQVTQFGKPVTLSCSQTLNHNVMYWYQQKSSQAPKLLFHYYDKDFNNEADTPDNFQSRRPNTSFCFLDIRSPGLGDTAMYLCATSRGGGDSSYEQYFGPGTRLTVT.

The chain carries TRBV11-2 and TRBJ1-6; TRBD1 aligns across 8 bases. This CDR3 comprises 15 residues. Trimming cost V 3 bases and J 5 bases; bases outside gene matches: 3. Germline loops: CDR1 SGHAT, CDR2 FQNNGV. CDR3 region: CASSFRGRNNSPLHF. CDR3 DNA: TGTGCCAGCAGCTTCAGGGGGCGGAATAATTCACCCCTCCACTTT.

The V and J genes are TRBV15 and TRBJ1-3; TRBD1 is a possible D gene (6 bases). The CDR3 contains 14 residues. Per germline, CDR1 LNHNV and CDR2 YYDKDF (reference sequence). The V and J ends lost 5 bases and 1 base respectively, with 9 bases between them. CDR3 DNA sequence: TGTGCCACCAGCTTCGGGACATCTGGAAACACCATATATTTT. Translated: CATSFGTSGNTIYF.

This chain connects TRBV6-5 to TRBJ1-2; TRBD1 agrees at 9 bases. This CDR3 is built from 15 residues. Germline V lookup: CDR1 MNHEY, CDR2 SVGAGI. J lost 4 bases, V lost 4 bases, and 7 bases had no gene match. In nucleotides, the CDR3 is TGTGCCAGCAGTTTGGGACAGGGAGCATCCTATGGCTACACCTTC. Protein: CASSLGQGASYGYTF.

The chain combines TRBV29-1 with TRBJ1-2, with 8 bases aligning to TRBD1. This CDR3 is built from 13 residues. The V gene end was trimmed by 6 bases and the J gene end by 4 bases; junction bases not matched to a gene: 7. Germline V gene sequence: CDR1 SQVTM, CDR2 ANQGSEA. CDR3 sequence reads: CSVLGQGLYGYTF. The CDR3 DNA reads as TGCAGCGTCCTAGGACAGGGCCTCTATGGCTACACCTTC.

The V and J genes are TRBV4-2 and TRBJ1-1, with D unclear. The CDR3 has 15 residues. V lost 1 base to trimming and J lost 1 base, with 10 bases between them. CDR1 is LGHNA, CDR2 YNFKEQ, per germline. Here the CDR3 DNA reads TGTGCCAGCAGCCAAGCCAAAGCTAGGAACACTGAAGCTTTCTTT. It specifies CASSQAKARNTEAFF.

This rearrangement joins TRBV5-4 to TRBJ2-3, with unresolved D. The CDR3 is made up of 13 amino acids. Per germline, CDR1 SGHNT and CDR2 YYREEE (reference sequence). The V and J ends lost 2 bases and 1 base respectively, with 5 bases between them. Written as DNA, the CDR3 is TGTGCCAGCAGCTTCCAGGGCACAGATACGCAGTATTTT. Protein product: CASSFQGTDTQYF.

This clone was seen only a few times. The CDR3 is CASSPSNRVENQPQHF. CDR3 bases: TGTGCCAGCTCACCATCAAACAGGGTTGAGAATCAGCCCCAGCATTTT. The chain joins TRBV18 to TRBJ1-5; D might be TRBD1 (6 bases). This CDR3 is 16 amino acids long. V lost 2 bases to trimming and J lost 4 bases, with 15 bases between them. In germline, CDR1 is KGHSH, CDR2 LQKENI.